What follows are 31 T cell receptor beta chains derived from one specimen sequenced in a study of blood T cell repertoires in COVID-19 (dated by TCRdb to the early 2020s). The protocol used for the library was the immunoSEQ multiplex PCR assay. The source is immuneACCESS, and TCRdb retained only in-frame sequences with V and J called. Part of the clones is not carried over; for the studies checked, unresolved V genes explain less than half of this, and the remainder is unexplained. In this sample the table shows 100,000 to 150,000 clones, roughly 84% of which occur a single time. The ten largest clones take up 3% to 5% of the sample. Input material: peripheral blood. These receptors were taken from a man between 60 and 75 years old with acute or convalescent COVID-19.

The gene calls are TRBV5-1 and TRBJ2-2, with D possibly TRBD2 on 6 matching bases. Trimming left V 1 base short and J 2 bases short, with 12 bases between. The CDR3 totals 16 residues. Germline-derived CDR1 and CDR2 are SGHRS and YFSETQ. In nucleotides, the CDR3 is TGCGCCAGCAGCTTGCCGGCGGGACGAAACACCGGGGAGCTGTTTTTT. This sequence encodes CASSLPAGRNTGELFF.

The genes are TRBV6-2 or TRBV6-3 and TRBJ2-7, with 10 bases aligning to TRBD1. V shed 2 bases, J shed 6 bases, and the junction held 7 bases outside the gene matches. The CDR3 consists of 15 residues. From germline, CDR1 is MNHEY and CDR2 SVGEGT. CDR3 nucleotides: TGTGCCAGCAGTTACCCCCGGGACAGGGGAGGCGAGCAGTACTTC. Amino acid sequence: CASSYPRDRGGEQYF.

The genes are TRBV14 and TRBJ2-4; 7 bases are a match to TRBD1. CDR3 length: 13 residues. Germline values: CDR1 SGHDN, CDR2 FVKESK. Trimming cost V 8 bases and J 7 bases; bases outside gene matches: 8. CDR3 sequence (DNA): TGTGCCAGCCTTACAGGGGTGGAGAACATTCAGTACTTC. Translating gives CASLTGVENIQYF. The entire variable domain, with the rest obtained from reference TRBV14 and TRBJ2-4, is as follows: EAGVTQFPSHSVIEKGQTVTLRCDPISGHDNLYWYRRVMGKEIKFLLHFVKESKQDESGMPNNRFLAERTGGTYSTLKVQPAELEDSGVYFCASLTGVENIQYFGAGTRLSVL.

The rearrangement uses TRBV7-2 and TRBJ2-2; 10 bases map to TRBD2. This CDR3 comprises 16 residues. The germline CDR1 and CDR2 sequences are SGHTA and FQGNSA. V lost 2 bases, J lost 4 bases, and 4 bases stayed unmatched. This chain's CDR3 is CASSLPSGRVTGELFF. CDR3 sequence (DNA): TGTGCCAGCAGCTTACCAAGCGGGAGGGTCACCGGGGAGCTGTTTTTT.

Details on this clone: The sample contains more than one DNA sequence encoding this CDR3. The chain links TRBV2 to TRBJ2-5; 7 positions agree with TRBD1. CDR1 and CDR2 from the germline V gene are SNHLY and FYNNEI. The CDR3 is made up of 13 amino acids. Unmatched junction bases numbered 5, after V lost 9 bases and J lost 1 base. In DNA, the CDR3 is TGTGCCAGTAGCCGGGACAGCCAAGAGACCCAGTACTTC. Translation: CASSRDSQETQYF.

The rearrangement joins TRBV7-2 to TRBJ2-7; 7 positions agree with TRBD2. In germline, CDR1 is SGHTA, CDR2 FQGNSA. This CDR3 comprises 14 residues. The V and J ends lost 7 bases and 2 bases, in that order; junction bases with no gene match: 8. The CDR3 coding sequence is TGTGCCAGCAAGGAACAGCGGGGTACCTACGAGCAGTACTTC. This codes for CASKEQRGTYEQYF.

The chain uses TRBV3-1 (or the pseudogene TRBV3-2) and TRBJ1-1; 9 positions agree with TRBD1. Germline-derived CDR1 and CDR2 are LGHDT and YNNKEL (reference sequence). This CDR3 is built from 17 residues. V lost 1 base and J lost 5; bases outside the gene matches: 11. CDR3 DNA: TGTGCCAGCAGCCAAGGCCTCCCGGGACAGGGTATGACTGAAGCTTTCTTT. Its translation is CASSQGLPGQGMTEAFF.

V usage is TRBV19 and J usage is TRBJ1-6; D not resolved. The V gene's germline CDR1 is LNHDA and CDR2 SQIVND (reference sequence). The CDR3 length is 12 residues. Trimming took 5 bases from V and 8 from J, leaving 7 bases between them. CDR3 coding DNA: TGTGCCAGTAGTCTGCAGGATTCACCCCTCCACTTT. Translation: CASSLQDSPLHF.

This chain uses TRBV5-1 with TRBJ1-1, with a weak D call TRBD1 (6 bases). The CDR3 has 14 residues. The ends were cut back, 0 bases at V and 6 bases at J, with 12 bases in the middle. CDR1 SGHRS and CDR2 YFSETQ come from the germline V gene. CDR3 sequence (DNA): TGCGCCAGCAGCTTGGAACAGGGTTGGGCTGAAGCTTTCTTT. Its translation is CASSLEQGWAEAFF.

Note on this clone: The same CDR3 also results from other DNA sequences found in this sample. The rearrangement joins TRBV9 to TRBJ2-1; D might be TRBD2 (5 bases). V shed 0 bases and J shed 2 bases, with 9 bases lying between them. The CDR3 totals 15 residues. CDR1 and CDR2 (germline): SGDLS, YYNGEE. CDR3 DNA sequence: TGTGCCAGCAGCGTAGACGGGGAAACCTACAATGAGCAGTTCTTC. Translated: CASSVDGETYNEQFF.

The CDR3 DNA is TGTGCCAGCACTCGACTCTACGAGCAGTACTTC. Its translation is CASTRLYEQYF. V and J are TRBV6-5 and TRBJ2-7; D remains ambiguous. CDR3 length equals 11 residues. Germline V CDR1 and CDR2: MNHEY, SVGAGI. V was trimmed by 7 bases and J by 3 bases, leaving 7 bases between them.

The J gene is TRBJ2-1, the V gene TRBV7-7; no clear D gene. The CDR3 covers 14 residues. V was trimmed by 0 bases and J by 7 bases, leaving 10 bases between them. CDR1 is SSHAT and CDR2 is FNYEAQ in the germline V gene (reference sequence). This CDR3 is CASSLAGRSNEQFF. The CDR3 region has the DNA TGTGCCAGCAGCTTAGCGGGCAGGTCAAATGAGCAGTTCTTC.

This sequence joins TRBV7-9 and TRBJ1-1; TRBD1 is a possible D gene (5 bases). Trimming stripped 2 bases from V and 6 bases from J, with 13 bases between. In germline, CDR1 is SEHNR, CDR2 FQNEAQ (reference sequence). The CDR3 sequence is 14 residues long. CDR3 bases: TGTGCCAGCAGCTTACGAAGGGAGGGGCCTGAAGCTTTCTTT. This gives the protein CASSLRREGPEAFF.

The chain links TRBV15 to TRBJ1-4; 7 positions match TRBD1. The CDR3 has 14 amino acids. After removal of 4 bases from V and 8 bases from J, the junction contained 7 bases not matched to a gene. Germline V CDR1 and CDR2: LNHNV, YYDKDF (reference sequence). This chain's CDR3 is CATSNQKGGEKLFF. CDR3 DNA sequence: TGTGCCACCAGCAACCAGAAAGGGGGCGAAAAACTGTTTTTT.

The gene calls are TRBV9 and TRBJ2-7; possible D gene TRBD2, 7 bases. Trimming took off 0 bases at V and 7 bases at J, with 14 bases between the two ends. This CDR3 has 14 residues. From germline, CDR1 is SGDLS and CDR2 YYNGEE. CDR3 amino acids: CASSVEVGGGEQYF. The CDR3 coding sequence is TGTGCCAGCAGCGTAGAGGTGGGAGGGGGAGAGCAGTACTTC. The full variable domain, with the rest looked up from reference TRBV9 and TRBJ2-7, is DSGVTQTPKHLITATGQRVTLRCSPRSGDLSVYWYQQSLDQGLQFLIQYYNGEERAKGNILERFSAQQFPDLHSELNLSSLELGDSALYFCASSVEVGGGEQYFGPGTRLTVT.

The chain joins TRBV6-5 to TRBJ1-1; D is unresolved. CDR1 and CDR2 from the germline V gene are MNHEY and SVGAGI. V was clipped by 7 bases and J by 0 bases, with 9 bases between them. This CDR3 is built from 13 residues. CDR3 residues: CASKRQMNTEAFF. The CDR3 region has the DNA TGTGCCAGCAAGAGGCAGATGAACACTGAAGCTTTCTTT.

The chain uses TRBV5-6 and TRBJ1-5; D perhaps matches TRBD1 (5 bases). CDR1 and CDR2 from the germline V gene are SGHDT and YYEEEE. This CDR3 spans 15 amino acids. V lost 4 bases to trimming and J lost 2 bases, with 13 bases between them. The CDR3: CASSRRAERNQPQHF. The CDR3 region has the DNA TGTGCCAGCAGCCGCAGGGCAGAGCGCAATCAGCCCCAGCATTTT.

This clone was seen a few times. This chain joins TRBV18 and TRBJ2-7, with 7 bases that match TRBD1. From germline, CDR1 is KGHSH and CDR2 LQKENI. The CDR3 spans 14 residues. With V trimmed by 0 bases and J by 3 bases, 2 bases remained unmatched. CDR3 sequence reads: CASSPPGTDYEQYF. The CDR3 DNA is TGTGCCAGCTCACCACCCGGGACAGACTACGAGCAGTACTTC.

J is TRBJ2-7 and V is TRBV28; TRBD1 matches 8 bases. V lost 5 bases to trimming and J lost 11 bases; unmatched junction nucleotides: 11. Germline loops: CDR1 MDHEN, CDR2 SYDVKM. This CDR3 is 13 amino acids long. This chain's CDR3 is CASSPSPRTGKYF. DNA of the CDR3: TGTGCCAGCAGTCCATCCCCAAGGACAGGGAAGTACTTC.

The J gene is TRBJ2-7, the V gene TRBV3-1 (or the pseudogene TRBV3-2); 7 positions agree with TRBD1. This CDR3 spans 14 amino acids. J was trimmed by 2 bases and V by 6 bases; bases with no gene match: 7. The germline gives CDR1 LGHDT, CDR2 YNNKEL (reference sequence). CDR3 protein: CASRRTGTAYEQYF. The CDR3 DNA follows: TGTGCCAGCAGGCGCACAGGGACAGCCTACGAGCAGTACTTC.

CDR3 protein: CASSVILRGNTEAFF. The CDR3 DNA reads TGTGCCAGCAGTGTAATCCTACGGGGGAACACTGAAGCTTTCTTT. This rearrangement joins TRBV25-1 to TRBJ1-1; D is uncertain. From germline, CDR1 is MGHDK and CDR2 SYGVNS. The CDR3 covers 15 residues. V was cut by 4 bases and J by 1 base, with 13 bases left in between.

The V call is TRBV9, the J call TRBJ2-1; 8 bases line up with TRBD1. Germline V gene data show CDR1 as SGDLS and CDR2 as YYNGEE. J gave up 8 bases and V 0 bases, and 10 bases lay outside the gene matches. This CDR3 comprises 16 residues. The DNA of the CDR3 is TGTGCCAGCAGCGTAGGTCAGGGGGCGAAAACGGATGAGCAGTTCTTC. Its protein is CASSVGQGAKTDEQFF.

V and J are TRBV28 and TRBJ1-3; no clear D. Germline V gene data show CDR1 as MDHEN and CDR2 as SYDVKM. This CDR3 comprises 16 residues. Trimming pared 4 bases from V and 0 bases from J, leaving 13 bases between. The CDR3 here is CASSSDFGDSGNTIYF. The CDR3 coding sequence is TGTGCCAGCAGTTCGGATTTTGGAGACTCTGGAAACACCATATATTTT.

Turning to this clone: In the same sample, other DNA sequences code for this CDR3. J is TRBJ1-2 and V is TRBV25-1; D gene ambiguous. This CDR3 comprises 12 residues. The V gene lost 5 bases and the J gene lost 4 bases, with 8 bases spanning the gap. Germline V lookup: CDR1 MGHDK, CDR2 SYGVNS. CDR3 sequence reads: CASSFPFYGYTF. CDR3 nucleotides: TGTGCCAGCAGTTTCCCCTTCTATGGCTACACCTTC.

The V and J genes are TRBV3-1 (or the pseudogene TRBV3-2) and TRBJ2-1, with D unresolved. Trimming pared 0 bases from V and 5 bases from J, leaving 8 bases between. The CDR3 is made up of 14 amino acids. Germline V gene data show CDR1 as LGHDT and CDR2 as YNNKEL (reference sequence). For the CDR3, the DNA is TGTGCCAGCAGCCAAGATTGGCGGAACAATGAGCAGTTCTTC. Protein sequence: CASSQDWRNNEQFF.

The chain joins TRBV28 to TRBJ1-2; no reliable D call. The CDR3 is made up of 14 amino acids. V was pared by 8 bases and J by 4 bases, with 17 bases between. Germline CDR1 MDHEN, CDR2 SYDVKM. CDR3 sequence: CASEISGGSYGYTF. DNA for the CDR3: TGTGCCAGCGAAATTTCCGGCGGGAGCTATGGCTACACCTTC.

The chain combines TRBV6-6 with TRBJ1-2, with D perhaps matching TRBD1 (6 bases). Germline V gene lookup returns CDR1 MNHNY and CDR2 SVGAGI (reference sequence). Trimming pared 0 bases from V and 6 bases from J, leaving 11 bases between. The CDR3 length is 14 residues. This CDR3 reads CASSYSSRGHGYTF. The CDR3 DNA sequence: TGTGCCAGCAGTTACTCGAGCAGGGGCCATGGCTACACCTTC.

The rearrangement links TRBV12-3 or TRBV12-4 to TRBJ2-7, with 7 bases aligning to TRBD2. With V trimmed by 0 bases and J by 9 bases, 2 bases remained unmatched. The CDR3 is 12 residues long. This chain's CDR3 is CASSLATSWQYF. CDR3 DNA: TGTGCCAGCAGTTTAGCGACTAGCTGGCAGTACTTC.

The J gene is TRBJ2-5, the V gene TRBV5-5, with 9 positions matching TRBD1. The CDR3 contains 14 residues. Per the germline V gene, CDR1 is SGHKS and CDR2 is YYEKEE (reference sequence). The J segment lost 3 bases and the V segment lost 3 bases, leaving 3 bases of the junction unmatched. In DNA, the CDR3 is TGTGCCAGCAGCTCTTGGGACAGGGAAGAGACCCAGTACTTC. It yields the protein CASSSWDREETQYF.

The rearrangement links TRBV5-6 to TRBJ1-3, with 9 bases that match TRBD1. The germline V gene has CDR1 SGHDT and CDR2 YYEEEE. The CDR3 length is 15 residues. V shed 0 bases, J shed 3 bases, and the junction held 1 base outside the gene matches. For the CDR3, the DNA is TGTGCCAGCAGCTTGGGACAGGGGGTTGGAAACACCATATATTTT. It translates to CASSLGQGVGNTIYF.

The J gene is TRBJ2-7, the V gene TRBV27, with 8 positions matching TRBD1. The CDR3 is made up of 13 amino acids. Germline CDR1 is MNHEY and CDR2 is SMNVEV (reference sequence). The trim removed 0 bases at V and 6 bases at J, leaving 1 base unmatched. As DNA, the CDR3 is TGTGCCAGCAGTTTATCGGACAGGGTCGAGCAGTACTTC. Protein product: CASSLSDRVEQYF.